Sequencing of this T cell receptor beta chain was carried out in a study of a mutant IDH1 vaccine in newly diagnosed glioma. Overall study findings and caveats: Pseudoprogression apparently lacked any relation to changes in top peripheral T cell clonotypes.

Described time point: week 47, end of study. Topical imiquimod was applied with each vaccine dose, which held 300 ug of mutant IDH1 20-mer peptide. Administration of eight vaccinations to patients took place in weeks 1, 3, 5, 7, 11, 15, 19, 23. Concerning this clone itself: Its target is unknown.

Clones were sequenced by immunoSEQ multiplex PCR, and TCRdb holds only the in-frame ones, with some missing. The data contain fewer than 85,000 clones, 75% to 85% of them singletons. There are 15 residues in the CDR3. With 2 bases removed from V and 2 bases from J, the gap between germline ends came to 11 bases. Germline loops: CDR1 SGHTA, CDR2 FQGTGA. The genes are TRBV7-3 and TRBJ2-3; D ambiguous. This TCR was sampled from a man aged 40-50 years with glioma. The sample in question was PBMCs, obtained from a glioma patient whose treatment included an IDH1 peptide vaccine. CDR3: CASSLSARATDTQYF. The CDR3 nucleotides read TGTGCCAGCAGCTTATCAGCACGGGCCACAGATACGCAGTATTTT.